This T cell receptor beta chain was obtained from a study of blood T cell repertoires in COVID-19. Across the study: Donors in the United States, Italy and Spain gave samples during acute or convalescent COVID-19. Nucleic acid was either cDNA or gDNA, and it came from T cells, B-cell-depleted T cells, or PBMCs.

A word on this clone: The identical CDR3 is also encoded by other nucleotide sequences in the sample.

Per the authors' pipeline: Quantification of nucleated cells was approximated via reference gene primer amplification. Profiling relied on immunoSEQ multiplex PCR, and the TCRdb table lists in-frame clones only, not all of them. V, J and clone size reflect that table, while D and trimming were determined from the DNA. The sample lists around 230,000 clones, roughly 87% occurring once. Sequencing was performed on peripheral blood. This receptor was obtained from a man in his 60s who had recovered from COVID-19.

This CDR3 is CASSRQGFGANVLTF. The CDR3 coding sequence is TGTGCCAGTAGTAGACAGGGTTTTGGGGCCAACGTCCTGACTTTC. This chain connects TRBV19 to TRBJ2-6; TRBD1 aligns across 7 bases. CDR3 length: 15 residues. V shed 4 bases, J shed 3 bases, and the junction held 3 bases outside the gene matches. Germline CDR1 reads LNHDA; CDR2 reads SQIVND (reference sequence).